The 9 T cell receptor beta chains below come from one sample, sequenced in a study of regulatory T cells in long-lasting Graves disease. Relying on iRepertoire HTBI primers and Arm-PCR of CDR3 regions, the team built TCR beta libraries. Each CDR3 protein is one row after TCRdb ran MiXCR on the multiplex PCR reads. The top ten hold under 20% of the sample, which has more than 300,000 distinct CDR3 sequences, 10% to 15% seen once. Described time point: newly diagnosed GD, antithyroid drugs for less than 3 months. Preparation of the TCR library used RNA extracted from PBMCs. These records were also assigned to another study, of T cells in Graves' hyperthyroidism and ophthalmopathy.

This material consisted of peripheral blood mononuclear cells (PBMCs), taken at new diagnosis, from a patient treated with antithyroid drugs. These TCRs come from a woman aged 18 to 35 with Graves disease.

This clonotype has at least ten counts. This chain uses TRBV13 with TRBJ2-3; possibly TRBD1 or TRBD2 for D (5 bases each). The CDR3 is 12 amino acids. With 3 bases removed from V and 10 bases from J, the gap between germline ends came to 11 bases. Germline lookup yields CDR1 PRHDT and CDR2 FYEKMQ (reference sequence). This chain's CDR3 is CASSFRPGPQYF. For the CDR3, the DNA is TGTGCCAGCAGCTTCCGACCGGGGCCGCAGTATTTT.

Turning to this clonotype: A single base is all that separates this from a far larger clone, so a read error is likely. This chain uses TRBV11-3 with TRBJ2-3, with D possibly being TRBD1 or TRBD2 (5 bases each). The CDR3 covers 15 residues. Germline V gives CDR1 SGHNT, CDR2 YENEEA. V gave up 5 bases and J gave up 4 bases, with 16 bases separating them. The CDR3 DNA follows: TGTGCCAGCAGCACCCAGAGGGGCGGTGCAGATACGCAGTATTTT. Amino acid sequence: CASSTQRGGADTQYF.

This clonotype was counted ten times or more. The CDR3 sequence is CASSEIDMNYGYTF. The CDR3 region has the DNA TGTGCCAGCAGTGAGATAGACATGAACTATGGCTACACCTTC. The J gene is TRBJ1-2, the V gene TRBV6-2 or TRBV6-3, with no clear D. The V end was cut by 5 bases, the J end by 2 bases, with 12 bases between. The CDR3 totals 14 residues. CDR1 MNHEY and CDR2 SVGEGT come from the germline V gene.

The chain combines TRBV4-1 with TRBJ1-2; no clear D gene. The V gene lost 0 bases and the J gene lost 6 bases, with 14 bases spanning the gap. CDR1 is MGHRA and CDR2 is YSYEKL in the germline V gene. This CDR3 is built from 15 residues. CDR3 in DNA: TGCGCCAGCAGCCAAGAAATTGGGTGGAGTGATGGCTACACCTTC. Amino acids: CASSQEIGWSDGYTF.

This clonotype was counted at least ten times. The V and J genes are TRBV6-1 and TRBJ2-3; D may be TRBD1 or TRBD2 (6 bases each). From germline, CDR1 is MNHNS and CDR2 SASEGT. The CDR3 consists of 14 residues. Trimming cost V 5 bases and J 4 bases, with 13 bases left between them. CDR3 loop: CASSLLGGADTQYF. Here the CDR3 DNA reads TGTGCCAGCAGTCTCCTCGGGGGCGCAGATACGCAGTATTTT.

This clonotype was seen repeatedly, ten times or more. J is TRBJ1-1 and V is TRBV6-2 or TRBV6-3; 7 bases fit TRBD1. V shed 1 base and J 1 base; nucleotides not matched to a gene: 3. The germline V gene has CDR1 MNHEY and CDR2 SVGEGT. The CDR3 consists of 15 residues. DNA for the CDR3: TGTGCCAGCAGTTACTTCAACAGGGGGAACACTGAAGCTTTCTTT. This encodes CASSYFNRGNTEAFF.

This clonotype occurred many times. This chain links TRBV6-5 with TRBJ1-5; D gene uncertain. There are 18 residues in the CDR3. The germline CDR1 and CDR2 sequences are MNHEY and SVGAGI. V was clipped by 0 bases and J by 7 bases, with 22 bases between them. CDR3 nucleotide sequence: TGTGCCAGCAGTTACTCGCGCGGTGGCGTACTGTCGGGGCAGCCCCAGCATTTT. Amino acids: CASSYSRGGVLSGQPQHF.

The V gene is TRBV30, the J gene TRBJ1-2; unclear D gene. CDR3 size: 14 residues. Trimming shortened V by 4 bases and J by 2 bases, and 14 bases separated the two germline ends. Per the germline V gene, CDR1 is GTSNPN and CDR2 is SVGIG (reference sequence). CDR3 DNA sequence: TGTGCCTGGACCCCCGCCGGGAGGAACTATGGCTACACCTTC. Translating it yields CAWTPAGRNYGYTF.

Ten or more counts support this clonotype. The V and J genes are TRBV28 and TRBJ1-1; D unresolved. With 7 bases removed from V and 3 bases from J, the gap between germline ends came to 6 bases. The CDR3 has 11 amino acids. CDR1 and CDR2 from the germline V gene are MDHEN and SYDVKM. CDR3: CASKTDTEAFF. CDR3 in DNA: TGTGCCAGCAAGACGGACACTGAAGCTTTCTTT.